Each of the 14 T cell receptor beta chains below was sequenced from the same sample in a study of blood T cell repertoires in COVID-19. Assay used: immunoSEQ multiplex PCR; TCRdb lists only in-frame clones, some missing. This table has about 97,000 clones, 85% appearing once. The sequenced sample was peripheral blood. The receptors derive from a woman in her 70s with active or convalescent COVID-19.

The rearrangement uses TRBV30 and TRBJ1-1; 12 bases map to TRBD1. The CDR3 totals 17 residues. Trimming cost V 3 bases and J 1 base; bases outside gene matches: 9. Germline V gene lookup returns CDR1 GTSNPN and CDR2 SVGIG (reference sequence). CDR3 bases: TGTGCCTGGAGGGGCCGAGGGACAGGGGGCCGGAACACTGAAGCTTTCTTT. Translating gives CAWRGRGTGGRNTEAFF.

J is TRBJ2-3 and V is TRBV27; the match to TRBD2 covers 11 bases. This CDR3 comprises 14 residues. The germline gives CDR1 MNHEY, CDR2 SMNVEV (reference sequence). Losses at the gene ends were 6 bases for V and 2 bases for J; bases not matched to a gene: 1. CDR3 in DNA: TGTGCCAGCAGGGGACTAGCGGTCACAGATACGCAGTATTTT. This translates into CASRGLAVTDTQYF.

A single count supports this clone. The rearrangement uses TRBV9 and TRBJ1-1; D is perhaps TRBD1 (6 bases). The V gene's germline CDR1 is SGDLS and CDR2 YYNGEE. V was cut by 5 bases and J by 7 bases, with 30 bases left in between. CDR3 length: 18 residues. The CDR3 loop is CASSRSSQGREERGEAFF. CDR3 in DNA: TGTGCCAGCAGTCGTAGTAGTCAGGGGCGGGAGGAGAGGGGTGAAGCTTTCTTT.

The chain has TRBV15 and TRBJ2-7; a possible D gene is TRBD2 (5 bases). Looked up from germline, CDR1 is LNHNV and CDR2 is YYDKDF (reference sequence). The CDR3 runs to 16 residues. The V end was cut by 0 bases, the J end by 5 bases, with 17 bases between. The CDR3 reads CATSRDQKGVLDEQYF. CDR3 in DNA: TGTGCCACCAGCAGAGATCAGAAGGGAGTATTGGACGAGCAGTACTTC.

The chain couples TRBV5-1 to TRBJ2-4; TRBD1 is a possible D gene (6 bases). CDR1 is SGHRS, CDR2 YFSETQ, per germline. V was clipped by 2 bases and J by 7 bases, with 10 bases between them. The CDR3 covers 13 residues. The CDR3 loop reads CASSFDRTNIQYF. The CDR3 coding sequence is TGCGCCAGCAGCTTTGACAGGACGAACATTCAGTACTTC.

This clone was found a few times. The chain links TRBV28 to TRBJ1-6; D unclear. Deletions cut 8 bases from V and 10 bases from J, with 18 bases between. CDR3 length: 14 amino acids. Germline CDR1 MDHEN, CDR2 SYDVKM. In DNA form, the CDR3 reads TGTGCCAGCGCCCCCGGGTCTGCGGTCTCACCCCTCCACTTT. This translates into CASAPGSAVSPLHF.

This chain uses TRBV10-3 with TRBJ1-6, with TRBD1 matching over 10 bases. The ends lost 3 bases at V and 9 bases at J; junction bases unmatched: 5. Germline V gives CDR1 ENHRY, CDR2 SYGVKD. This CDR3 region has 15 residues. This CDR3 is CAISERDRGASPLHF. As DNA, the CDR3 is TGTGCCATCAGTGAAAGGGACAGGGGAGCTTCACCCCTCCACTTT.

The V and J genes are TRBV30 and TRBJ1-1, with D tentatively TRBD1 (6 bases). The germline V gene encodes CDR1 GTSNPN and CDR2 SVGIG (reference sequence). V was shortened by 5 bases and J by 0 bases, with 10 bases between the two germline ends. The CDR3 contains 13 residues. CDR3 coding DNA: TGTGCCTGGCAGGGGAATCTGAACACTGAAGCTTTCTTT. Residues: CAWQGNLNTEAFF.

This clone turned up a few times. The chain uses TRBV3-1 (or the pseudogene TRBV3-2) and TRBJ1-6; a possible D gene is TRBD1 (6 bases). Trimming left V 2 bases short and J 14 bases short, with 10 bases between. Per germline, CDR1 LGHDT and CDR2 YNNKEL (reference sequence). The CDR3 spans 12 residues. The CDR3 reads CASSQQGMALHF. The CDR3 bases are TGTGCCAGCAGCCAACAGGGGATGGCCCTCCACTTT.

The chain has TRBV5-6 and TRBJ1-2; D possibly corresponds to TRBD1 (6 bases). The ends were cut back, 3 bases at V and 0 bases at J, with 12 bases in the middle. The CDR3 has 15 amino acids. Looked up from germline, CDR1 is SGHDT and CDR2 is YYEEEE. CDR3 coding DNA: TGTGCCAGCAGCTGGGGGGGCCTAGCTAACTATGGCTACACCTTC. Its translation: CASSWGGLANYGYTF.

The chain carries TRBV28 and TRBJ1-4; D is perhaps TRBD1 (6 bases). In germline, CDR1 is MDHEN, CDR2 SYDVKM. The CDR3 extends over 15 amino acids. V was pared by 5 bases and J by 0 bases, with 10 bases between. The CDR3 is CASSLQGATNEKLFF. Here the CDR3 DNA reads TGTGCCAGCAGTCTACAGGGTGCAACTAATGAAAAACTGTTTTTT. Full variable domain (missing parts from reference TRBV28 and TRBJ1-4): DVKVTQSSRYLVKRTGEKVFLECVQDMDHENMFWYRQDPGLGLRLIYFSYDVKMKEKGDIPEGYSVSREKKERFSLILESASTNQTSMYLCASSLQGATNEKLFFGSGTQLSVL.

This rearrangement joins TRBV7-8 to TRBJ2-5; tentatively, D is TRBD2 (6 bases). The CDR3 contains 12 residues. Trimming removed 7 bases from V and 5 bases from J, with 11 bases in between. CDR1 and CDR2 (germline): SGHVS, FQNEAQ. CDR3 sequence reads: CASNRAGETQYF. DNA for the CDR3: TGTGCCAGCAACCGGGCGGGGGAGACCCAGTACTTC.

The chain uses TRBV28 and TRBJ1-1; D is unclear. The germline V gene has CDR1 MDHEN and CDR2 SYDVKM. V was shortened by 4 bases and J by 6 bases, with 9 bases between the two germline ends. This CDR3 has 12 residues. CDR3 region: CASSSTLAEAFF. The CDR3, as DNA: TGTGCCAGCAGTTCCACATTGGCTGAAGCTTTCTTT.

The chain joins TRBV7-9 to TRBJ2-3; TRBD2 matches at 8 bases. The ends lost 3 bases at V and 6 bases at J; junction bases unmatched: 2. Germline V CDR1 and CDR2: SEHNR, FQNEAQ (reference sequence). This CDR3 comprises 13 residues. The CDR3 sequence is CASSLSGSDTQYF. The CDR3 bases are TGTGCCAGCAGCTTGAGCGGGAGTGATACGCAGTATTTT.